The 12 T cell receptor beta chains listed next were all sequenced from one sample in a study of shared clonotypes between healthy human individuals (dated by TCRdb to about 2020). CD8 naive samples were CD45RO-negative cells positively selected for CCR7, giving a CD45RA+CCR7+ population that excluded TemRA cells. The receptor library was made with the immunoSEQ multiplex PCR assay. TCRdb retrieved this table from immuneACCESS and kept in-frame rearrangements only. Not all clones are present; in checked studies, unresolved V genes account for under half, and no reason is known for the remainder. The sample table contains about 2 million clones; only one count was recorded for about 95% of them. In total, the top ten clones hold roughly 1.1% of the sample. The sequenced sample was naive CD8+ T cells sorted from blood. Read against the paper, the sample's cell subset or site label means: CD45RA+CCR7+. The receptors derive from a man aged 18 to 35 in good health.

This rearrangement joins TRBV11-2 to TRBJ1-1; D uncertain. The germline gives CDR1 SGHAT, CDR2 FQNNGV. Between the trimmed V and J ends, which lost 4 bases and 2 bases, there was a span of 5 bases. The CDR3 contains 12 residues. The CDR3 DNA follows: TGTGCCAGCAGCTCCGTAAACACTGAAGCTTTCTTT. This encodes CASSSVNTEAFF.

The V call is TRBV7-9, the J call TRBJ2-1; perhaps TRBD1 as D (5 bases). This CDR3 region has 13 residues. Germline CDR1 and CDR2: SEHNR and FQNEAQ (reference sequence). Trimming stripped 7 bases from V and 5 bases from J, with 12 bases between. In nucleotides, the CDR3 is TGTGCCAGCAACCCAGGGTTCGACAATGAGCAGTTCTTC. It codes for CASNPGFDNEQFF.

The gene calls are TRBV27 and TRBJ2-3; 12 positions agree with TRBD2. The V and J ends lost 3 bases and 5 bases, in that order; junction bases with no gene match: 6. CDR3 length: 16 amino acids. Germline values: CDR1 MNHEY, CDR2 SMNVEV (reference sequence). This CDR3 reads CASSFRLAGVLDTQYF. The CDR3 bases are TGTGCCAGCAGTTTTCGACTAGCGGGGGTTTTAGATACGCAGTATTTT.

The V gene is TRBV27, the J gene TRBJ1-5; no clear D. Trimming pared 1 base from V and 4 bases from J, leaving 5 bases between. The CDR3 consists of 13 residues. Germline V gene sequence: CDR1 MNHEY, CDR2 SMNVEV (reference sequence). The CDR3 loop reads CASSLWLNQPQHF. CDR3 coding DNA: TGTGCCAGCAGTTTATGGCTTAATCAGCCCCAGCATTTT.

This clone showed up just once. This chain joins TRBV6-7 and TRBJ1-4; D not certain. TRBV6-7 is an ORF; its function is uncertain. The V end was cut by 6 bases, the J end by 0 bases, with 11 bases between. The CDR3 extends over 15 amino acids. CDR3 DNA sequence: TGTGCCAGCAGCCCATCGGTATCAACTAATGAAAAACTGTTTTTT. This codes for CASSPSVSTNEKLFF.

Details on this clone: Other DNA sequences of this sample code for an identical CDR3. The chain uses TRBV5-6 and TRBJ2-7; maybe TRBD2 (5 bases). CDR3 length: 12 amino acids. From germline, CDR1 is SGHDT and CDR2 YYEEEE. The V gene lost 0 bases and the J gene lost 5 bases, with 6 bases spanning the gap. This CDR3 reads CASSLVGNEQYF. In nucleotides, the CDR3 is TGTGCCAGCAGCTTGGTCGGGAACGAGCAGTACTTC.

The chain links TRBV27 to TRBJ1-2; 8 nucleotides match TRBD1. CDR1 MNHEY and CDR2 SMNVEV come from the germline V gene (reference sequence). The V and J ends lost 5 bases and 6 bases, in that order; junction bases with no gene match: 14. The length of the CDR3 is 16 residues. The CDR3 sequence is CASSPMRTGSEDGYTF. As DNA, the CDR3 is TGTGCCAGCAGTCCGATGCGGACAGGGAGCGAGGATGGCTACACCTTC.

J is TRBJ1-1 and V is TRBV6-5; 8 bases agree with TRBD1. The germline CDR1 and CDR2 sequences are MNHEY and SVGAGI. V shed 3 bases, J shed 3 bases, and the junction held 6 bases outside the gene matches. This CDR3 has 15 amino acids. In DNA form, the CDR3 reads TGTGCCAGCAGTTATCGGACAGGGACGTACACTGAAGCTTTCTTT. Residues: CASSYRTGTYTEAFF.

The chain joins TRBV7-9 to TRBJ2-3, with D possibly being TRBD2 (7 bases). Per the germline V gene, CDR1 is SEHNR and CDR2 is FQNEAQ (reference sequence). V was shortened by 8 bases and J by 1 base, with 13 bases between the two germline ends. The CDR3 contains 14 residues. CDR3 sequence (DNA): TGTGCCAGCGCTCGGGGGGCCGGCACAGATACGCAGTATTTT. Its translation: CASARGAGTDTQYF.

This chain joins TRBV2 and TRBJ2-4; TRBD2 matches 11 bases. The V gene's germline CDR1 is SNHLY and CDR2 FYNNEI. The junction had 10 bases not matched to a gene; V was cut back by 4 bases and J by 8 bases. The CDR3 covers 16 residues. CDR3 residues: CASSGWNSGGADIQYF. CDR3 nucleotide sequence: TGTGCCAGCAGTGGTTGGAATAGCGGGGGGGCGGACATTCAGTACTTC. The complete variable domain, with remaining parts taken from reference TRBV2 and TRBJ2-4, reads EPEVTQTPSHQVTQMGQEVILRCVPISNHLYFYWYRQILGQKVEFLVSFYNNEISEKSEIFDDQFSVERPDGSNFTLKIRSTKLEDSAMYFCASSGWNSGGADIQYFGAGTRLSVL.

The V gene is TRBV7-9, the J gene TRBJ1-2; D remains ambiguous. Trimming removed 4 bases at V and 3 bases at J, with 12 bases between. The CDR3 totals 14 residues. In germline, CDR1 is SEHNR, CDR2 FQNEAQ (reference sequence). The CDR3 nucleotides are TGTGCCAGCAGCTCGATTGCAGAAGACTATGGCTACACCTTC. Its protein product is CASSSIAEDYGYTF.

CDR3 nucleotide sequence: TGTGCCAGCAGTTTCCGGGGAGCGGGGGCCCTTGACGATGAGCAGTTCTTC. Residues: CASSFRGAGALDDEQFF. The J gene is TRBJ2-1, the V gene TRBV28, with 8 bases identical to TRBD2. CDR1 and CDR2 from the germline V gene are MDHEN and SYDVKM. The CDR3 runs to 17 residues. Unmatched junction bases numbered 15, after V lost 3 bases and J lost 8 bases.